The present TCR beta chain was sequenced within a study of T-cell reconstitution after alpha-beta-depleted transplantation in children. Germline V gene sequence: CDR1 KGHSH, CDR2 LQKENI. Trimming shortened V by 4 bases and J by 9 bases, and 23 bases separated the two germline ends. The length of the CDR3 is 16 residues. This clonotype has just a few counts. Its specificity is unknown. Study-level points and caveats: There were some patients whose high TCRbeta diversity at day 60 came from surviving recipient T cells and thymic progenitors. Reportedly, only several hundred clones from non-depleted graft cells drove alpha-beta T-cell counts at about two months. T cells produced anew were the main source of T-cell counts and diversity one year after transplant.

Preparing the TCRbeta library involved the use of unique molecular identifiers. Each CDR3 protein gets one entry after TCRdb re-called the PCR reads with MiXCR. The repertoire consists of under 850,000 distinct CDR3 sequences, with about an eighth occurring once and the leading ten covering 0.79%. This sequence was found in a girl aged 2 to 9 with congenital amegakaryocytic thrombocytopenia, due to receive a stem cell transplant. This chain links TRBV18 with TRBJ2-3; a weak D match, TRBD2 (6 bases). Sequenced here: PBMCs, sampled before TCRalphabeta/CD19-depleted stem cell transplant. CDR3 amino acids: CASSRGTSVRIETQYF. The DNA of the CDR3 is TGTGCCAGCTCACGCGGGACCAGCGTTCGGATAGAAACGCAGTATTTT. Using reference TRBV18 and TRBJ2-3 for the parts outside the CDR3, the full variable domain is NAGVMQNPRHLVRRRGQEARLRCSPMKGHSHVYWYRQLPEEGLKFMVYLQKENIIDESGMPKERFSAEFPKEGPSILRIQQVVRGDSAAYFCASSRGTSVRIETQYFGPGTRLTVL.